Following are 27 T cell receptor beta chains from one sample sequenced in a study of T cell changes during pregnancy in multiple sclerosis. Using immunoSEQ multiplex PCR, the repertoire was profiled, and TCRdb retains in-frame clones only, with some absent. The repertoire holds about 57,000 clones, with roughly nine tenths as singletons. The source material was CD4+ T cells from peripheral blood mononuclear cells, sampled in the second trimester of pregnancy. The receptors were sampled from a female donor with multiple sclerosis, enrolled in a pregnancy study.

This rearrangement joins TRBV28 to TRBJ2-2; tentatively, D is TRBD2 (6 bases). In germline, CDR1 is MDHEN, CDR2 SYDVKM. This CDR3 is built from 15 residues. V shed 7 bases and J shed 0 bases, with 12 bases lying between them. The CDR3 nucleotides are TGTGCCAGCAAACGGGACTCCCCGAACACCGGGGAGCTGTTTTTT. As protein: CASKRDSPNTGELFF.

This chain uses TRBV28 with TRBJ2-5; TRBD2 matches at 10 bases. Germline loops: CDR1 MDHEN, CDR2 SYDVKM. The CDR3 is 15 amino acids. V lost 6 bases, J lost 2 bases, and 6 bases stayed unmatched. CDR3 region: CASSHTSGAQETQYF. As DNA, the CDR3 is TGTGCCAGCAGCCATACTAGCGGGGCGCAAGAGACCCAGTACTTC.

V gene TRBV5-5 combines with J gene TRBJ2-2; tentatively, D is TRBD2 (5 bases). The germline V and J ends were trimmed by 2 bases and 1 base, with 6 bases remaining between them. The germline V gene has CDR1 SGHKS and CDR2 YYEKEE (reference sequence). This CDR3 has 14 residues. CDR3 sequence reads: CASSFGGNTGELFF. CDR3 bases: TGTGCCAGCAGCTTTGGAGGGAACACCGGGGAGCTGTTTTTT. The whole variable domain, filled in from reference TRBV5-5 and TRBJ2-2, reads DAGVTQSPTHLIKTRGQQVTLRCSPISGHKSVSWYQQVLGQGPQFIFQYYEKEERGRGNFPDRFSARQFPNYSSELNVNALLLGDSALYLCASSFGGNTGELFFGEGSRLTVL.

The CDR3 loop is CASSEMATQETQYF. The CDR3 DNA sequence: TGTGCCAGCAGTGAAATGGCAACCCAAGAGACCCAGTACTTC. This chain links TRBV25-1 with TRBJ2-5, with D unclear. The germline V and J ends were trimmed by 2 bases and 1 base, with 8 bases remaining between them. Germline assignment: CDR1 MGHDK and CDR2 SYGVNS. CDR3 length: 14 residues.

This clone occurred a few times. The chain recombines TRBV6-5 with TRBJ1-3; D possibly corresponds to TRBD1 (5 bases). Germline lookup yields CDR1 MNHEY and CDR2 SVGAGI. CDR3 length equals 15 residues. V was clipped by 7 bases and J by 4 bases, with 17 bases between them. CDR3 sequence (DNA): TGTGCCAGCATGGGGAGGGGAGTCGAGGGAAACACCATATATTTT. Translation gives CASMGRGVEGNTIYF.

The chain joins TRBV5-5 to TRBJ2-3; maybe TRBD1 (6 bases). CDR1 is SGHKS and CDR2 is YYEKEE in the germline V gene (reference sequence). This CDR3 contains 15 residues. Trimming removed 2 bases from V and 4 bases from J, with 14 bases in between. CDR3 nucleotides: TGTGCCAGCAGCTTCCGGGACATCGGGTCAGATACGCAGTATTTT. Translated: CASSFRDIGSDTQYF.

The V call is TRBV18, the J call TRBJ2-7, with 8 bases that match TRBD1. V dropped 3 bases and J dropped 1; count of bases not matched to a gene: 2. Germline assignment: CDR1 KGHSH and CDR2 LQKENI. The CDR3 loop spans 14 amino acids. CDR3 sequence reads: CASSPDRGSYEQYF. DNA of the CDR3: TGTGCCAGCTCACCTGACAGGGGATCCTACGAGCAGTACTTC.

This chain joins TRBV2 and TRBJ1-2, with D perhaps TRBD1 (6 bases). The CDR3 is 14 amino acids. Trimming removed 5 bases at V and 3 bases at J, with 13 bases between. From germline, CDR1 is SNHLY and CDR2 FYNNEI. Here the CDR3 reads CASSFTGQYYGYTF. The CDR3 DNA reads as TGTGCCAGCAGTTTCACCGGACAGTACTATGGCTACACCTTC.

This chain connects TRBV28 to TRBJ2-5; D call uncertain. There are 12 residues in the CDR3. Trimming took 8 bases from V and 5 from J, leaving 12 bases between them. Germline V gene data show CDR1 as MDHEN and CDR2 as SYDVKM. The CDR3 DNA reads TGTGCCAGCTCCGTCACCAGGGAGACCCAGTACTTC. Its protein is CASSVTRETQYF.

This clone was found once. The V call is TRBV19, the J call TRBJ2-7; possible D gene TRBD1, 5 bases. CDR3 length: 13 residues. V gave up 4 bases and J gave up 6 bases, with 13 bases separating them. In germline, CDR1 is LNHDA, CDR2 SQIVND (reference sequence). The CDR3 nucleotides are TGTGCCAGTAGTAAGGGGCAGGGCGGCGAGCAGTACTTC. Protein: CASSKGQGGEQYF.

The CDR3 loop is CASSFQADNSPLHF. The CDR3 coding sequence is TGTGCCAGCAGTTTTCAGGCTGATAATTCACCCCTCCACTTT. The rearrangement uses TRBV27 and TRBJ1-6; no reliable D call. The CDR3 contains 14 residues. Germline CDR1 MNHEY, CDR2 SMNVEV (reference sequence). V shed 3 bases and J shed 5 bases, with 8 bases lying between them.

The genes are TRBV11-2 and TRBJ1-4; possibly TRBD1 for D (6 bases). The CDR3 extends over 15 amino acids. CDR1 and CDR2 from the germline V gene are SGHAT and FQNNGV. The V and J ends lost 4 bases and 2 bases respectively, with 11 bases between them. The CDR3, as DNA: TGTGCCAGCAGCTGGCGGGGGGCGACTAATGAAAAACTGTTTTTT. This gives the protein CASSWRGATNEKLFF.

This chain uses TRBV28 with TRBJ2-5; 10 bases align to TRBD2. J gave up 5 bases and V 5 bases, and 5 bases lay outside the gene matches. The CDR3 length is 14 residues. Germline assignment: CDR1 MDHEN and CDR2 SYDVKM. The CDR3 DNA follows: TGTGCCAGCAGTAGACTAGCGGGTGAGGAGACCCAGTACTTC. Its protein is CASSRLAGEETQYF.

The CDR3 region is CAWSVQAGDGYTF. DNA for the CDR3: TGTGCCTGGAGTGTACAGGCAGGGGATGGCTACACCTTC. The J gene is TRBJ1-2, the V gene TRBV30, with D possibly being TRBD1 (6 bases). Germline CDR1 and CDR2: GTSNPN and SVGIG (reference sequence). Trimming pared 0 bases from V and 6 bases from J, leaving 11 bases between. This CDR3 is 13 amino acids long.

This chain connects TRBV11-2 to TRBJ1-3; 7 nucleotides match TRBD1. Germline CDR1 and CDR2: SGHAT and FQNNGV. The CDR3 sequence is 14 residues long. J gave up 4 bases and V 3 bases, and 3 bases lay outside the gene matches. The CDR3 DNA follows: TGTGCCAGCAGCTTGAGACAGGGAGGAAACACCATATATTTT. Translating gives CASSLRQGGNTIYF.

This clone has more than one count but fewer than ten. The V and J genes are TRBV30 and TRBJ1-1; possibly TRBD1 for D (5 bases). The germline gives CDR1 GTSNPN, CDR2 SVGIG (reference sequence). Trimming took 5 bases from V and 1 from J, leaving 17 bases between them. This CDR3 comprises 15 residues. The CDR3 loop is CAWGTAGSGNTEAFF. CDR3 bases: TGTGCCTGGGGGACGGCGGGATCGGGGAACACTGAAGCTTTCTTT.

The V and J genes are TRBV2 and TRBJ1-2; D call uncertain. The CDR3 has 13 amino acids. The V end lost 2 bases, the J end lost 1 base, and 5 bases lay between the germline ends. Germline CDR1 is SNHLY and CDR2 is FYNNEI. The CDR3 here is CASSEIINYGYTF. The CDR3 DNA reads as TGTGCCAGCAGTGAAATTATTAACTATGGCTACACCTTC. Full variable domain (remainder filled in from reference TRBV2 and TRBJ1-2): EPEVTQTPSHQVTQMGQEVILRCVPISNHLYFYWYRQILGQKVEFLVSFYNNEISEKSEIFDDQFSVERPDGSNFTLKIRSTKLEDSAMYFCASSEIINYGYTFGSGTRLTVV.

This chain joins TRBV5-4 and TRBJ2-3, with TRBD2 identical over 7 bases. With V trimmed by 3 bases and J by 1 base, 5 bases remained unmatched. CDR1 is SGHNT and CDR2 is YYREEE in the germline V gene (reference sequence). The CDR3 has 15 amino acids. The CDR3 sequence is CASSSGLAGTDTQYF. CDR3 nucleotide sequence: TGTGCCAGCAGCTCCGGGCTAGCGGGCACAGATACGCAGTATTTT.

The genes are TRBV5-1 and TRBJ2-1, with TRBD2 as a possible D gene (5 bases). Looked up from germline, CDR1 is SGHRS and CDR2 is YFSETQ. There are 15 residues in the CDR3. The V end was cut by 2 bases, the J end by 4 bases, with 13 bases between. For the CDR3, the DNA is TGCGCCAGCAGCTTCAGCGGAGTAAGATACAATGAGCAGTTCTTC. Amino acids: CASSFSGVRYNEQFF.

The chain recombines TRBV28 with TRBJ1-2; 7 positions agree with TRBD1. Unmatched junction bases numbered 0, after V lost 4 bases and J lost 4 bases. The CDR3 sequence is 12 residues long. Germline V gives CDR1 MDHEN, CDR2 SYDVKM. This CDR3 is CASSSGGYGYTF. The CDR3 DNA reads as TGTGCCAGCAGTTCAGGGGGCTATGGCTACACCTTC.

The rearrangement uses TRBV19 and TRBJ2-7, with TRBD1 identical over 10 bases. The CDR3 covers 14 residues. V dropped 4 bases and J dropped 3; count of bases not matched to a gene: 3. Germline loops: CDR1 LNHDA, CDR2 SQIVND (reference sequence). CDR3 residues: CASSRGQGIYEQYF. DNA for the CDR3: TGTGCCAGTAGTAGGGGACAGGGGATCTACGAGCAGTACTTC.

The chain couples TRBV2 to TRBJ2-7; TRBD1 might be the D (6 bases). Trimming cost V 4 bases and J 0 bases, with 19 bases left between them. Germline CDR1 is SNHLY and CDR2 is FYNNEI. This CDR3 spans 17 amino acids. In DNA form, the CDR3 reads TGTGCCAGCAGTGTAACCCGTGACAGGAGTATCTCCTACGAGCAGTACTTC. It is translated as CASSVTRDRSISYEQYF.

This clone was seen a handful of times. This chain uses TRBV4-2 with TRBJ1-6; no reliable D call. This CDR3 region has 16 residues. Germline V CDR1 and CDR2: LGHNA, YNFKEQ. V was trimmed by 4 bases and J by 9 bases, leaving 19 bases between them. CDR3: CASSPLGRYEGSPLHF. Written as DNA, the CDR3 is TGTGCCAGCAGCCCGTTGGGGAGATATGAGGGTTCACCCCTCCACTTT.

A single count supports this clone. The CDR3 is CASSFLHEQFF. The CDR3 nucleotides read TGTGCCAGCAGCTTTCTTCATGAGCAGTTCTTC. The gene calls are TRBV5-4 and TRBJ2-1; D gene ambiguous. CDR1 and CDR2 from the germline V gene are SGHNT and YYREEE (reference sequence). CDR3 size: 11 residues. V lost 2 bases and J 8 bases, leaving 5 bases between the germline ends.

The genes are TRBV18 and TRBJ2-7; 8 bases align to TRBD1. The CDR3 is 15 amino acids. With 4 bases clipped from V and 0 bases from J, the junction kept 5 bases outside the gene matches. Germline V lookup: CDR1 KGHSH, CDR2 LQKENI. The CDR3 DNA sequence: TGTGCCAGCTCACTCGACAGGGGCTACTCCTACGAGCAGTACTTC. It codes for CASSLDRGYSYEQYF.

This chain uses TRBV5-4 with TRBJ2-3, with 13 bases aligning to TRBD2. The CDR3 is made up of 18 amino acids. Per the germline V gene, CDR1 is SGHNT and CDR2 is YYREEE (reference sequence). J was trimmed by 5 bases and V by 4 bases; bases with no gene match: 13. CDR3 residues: CASSLGTSGTVVVDTQYF. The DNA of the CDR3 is TGTGCCAGCAGCCTCGGGACTAGCGGGACCGTGGTGGTAGATACGCAGTATTTT.

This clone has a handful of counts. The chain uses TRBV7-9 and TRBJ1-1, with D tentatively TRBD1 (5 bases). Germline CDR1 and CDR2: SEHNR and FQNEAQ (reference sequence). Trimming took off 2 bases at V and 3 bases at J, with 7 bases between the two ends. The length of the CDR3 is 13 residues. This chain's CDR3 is CASSLSRDTEAFF. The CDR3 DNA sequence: TGTGCCAGCAGCTTAAGCAGGGACACTGAAGCTTTCTTT.